The 3 T cell receptor beta chains below were found in one sample sequenced in a study of regulatory and conventional T cells in RAG deficiency. Here immunoSEQ multiplex PCR was the method, and the copy in TCRdb shows in-frame clones only, minus some. This repertoire shows some 6,100 clones, under 95% found once; its top ten account for roughly half. The sample taken for sequencing was CD8+ T cells sorted from blood. These receptors came from a human donor with RAG deficiency presenting as severe combined immunodeficiency.

The chain links TRBV4-2 to TRBJ2-7, with D uncertain. This CDR3 comprises 14 residues. Looked up from germline, CDR1 is LGHNA and CDR2 is YNFKEQ. Trimming removed 1 base at V and 2 bases at J, with 9 bases between. The chain's CDR3 is CASSQVESPYEQYF. DNA of the CDR3: TGTGCCAGCAGCCAAGTGGAGAGTCCCTACGAGCAGTACTTC.

J is TRBJ1-5 and V is TRBV27, with a possible D match to TRBD1 (5 bases). Trimming left V 3 bases short and J 3 bases short, with 6 bases between. The CDR3 extends over 13 amino acids. Germline lookup yields CDR1 MNHEY and CDR2 SMNVEV (reference sequence). The CDR3 sequence: CASSLDNNQPQHF. The CDR3 DNA sequence: TGTGCCAGCAGTTTGGACAACAATCAGCCCCAGCATTTT.

V usage is TRBV4-1 and J usage is TRBJ2-7; no clear D. CDR3 length equals 15 residues. Trimming left V 2 bases short and J 1 base short, with 12 bases between. The V gene's germline CDR1 is MGHRA and CDR2 YSYEKL. As DNA, the CDR3 is TGCGCCAGCAGCCAAAACCCGGGCCCTTCCTACGAGCAGTACTTC. As protein: CASSQNPGPSYEQYF.